Described below is a single T cell receptor (beta chain) sequence and its context. Its antigen is unknown. Cultured CD4+ T cell DNA was sequenced using the Oncomine TCR Beta short-read assay. TCRdb redid the calling of the PCR reads with MiXCR, one entry per CDR3 protein. The table has roughly 14,000 distinct CDR3 sequences, approximately 33% seen once. The source of the sample is a study of vaccination and CD4 T cells after COVID-19. Study summary: Every participant was given two doses of BNT162b2 or mRNA-1273 vaccine.

Study observations and caveats: Detection of a median around 86% of reactive clones in convalescent patients was confined to the period after vaccination.

Germline-derived CDR1 and CDR2 are MNHEY and SVGEGT. Trimming stripped 6 bases from V and 2 bases from J, with 12 bases between. The CDR3 length is 14 residues. Treatment denoted: approximately nine-day PBMC culture with coronavirus spike peptide pools or control peptides (ViraFEST assay). Peptide-pool expansion of antigen-specific T cells preceded TCR sequencing in ViraFEST. IL-2 at about 9.1 IU/ml and peptide pools at roughly 9.1 ug/ml were added to PBMCs cultured at over 1.5 million per well. Specimen: CD4+ T cells from blood, cultured in vitro, collected after SARS-CoV-2 vaccination. V and J are TRBV6-2 or TRBV6-3 and TRBJ2-3; D is uncertain. This TCR came from a human donor who had recovered from COVID-19. The CDR3 DNA reads as TGTGCCAGCAGCGCCGTGGCCCCCACAGATACGCAGTATTTT. It codes for CASSAVAPTDTQYF.